Sequencing of this T cell receptor beta chain was carried out in a study of blood T cells in healthy people across ages. Findings and caveats of the study: In long-lived donors, naive CD4+ cell counts and diversity exceeded those of aged donors. Changes seen in expanded clonotypes were possibly confounded by donor CMV status left unknown. Strong correlation existed between TCR beta diversity and naive T cell percentage.

This clonotype was observed a handful of times. Its specificity is not known. A second PCR, run for roughly 7 to 12 cycles, used a sample-barcoded 5' primer plus a J-beta primer mix. Every cDNA molecule bore a tag from a template-switch adaptor containing 12 random nucleotides. TCRdb ran MiXCR on the 5' RACE reads and lists one entry per CDR3 protein. The sample lists 1.5 million to 2 million distinct CDR3 sequences, about 35% occurring once. The TCR sequence derives from a woman in her 30s in good health. Source material: blood.

The CDR3 spells CATSDPRGAGGRETQYF. CDR3 bases: TGTGCCACCAGTGATCCACGTGGGGCAGGGGGCCGAGAGACCCAGTACTTC. The chain couples TRBV24-1 to TRBJ2-5; 8 bases fit TRBD1. This CDR3 has 17 residues. The trim removed 3 bases at V and 4 bases at J, leaving 12 bases unmatched. Germline V gene sequence: CDR1 KGHDR, CDR2 SFDVKD.